Listed here are 12 T cell receptor delta chains from one sample, sequenced in a study of gamma-delta T cells after stem cell transplantation. TCRdb reanalysed the RT-PCR reads with CATT. This table has about 2,500 delta-chain clones, 6.5% to 8% appearing once. Sequencing was carried out using gamma-delta T cells. These receptors came from a human donor. It is not recorded whose cells these are; they may come from a transplant donor.

As regards this clone: A much larger clone lies a single base off, so this may be a read error. The chain joins TRDV2 to TRDJ1, with a possible D match to TRDD3 (5 bases). The V gene's germline CDR1 is GEAIGNYY and CDR2 EKD. V shed 0 bases and J shed 0 bases, with 22 bases lying between them. CDR3 length: 19 residues. The CDR3 sequence is CACDTLQGGVTIYTDKLIF. Written as DNA, the CDR3 is TGTGCCTGTGACACCTTACAAGGTGGGGTAACCATTTACACCGATAAACTCATCTTT.

This clone was counted between two and nine times. One base away lies a much larger clone, so this may be a sequencing read error. The chain recombines TRDV2 with TRDJ1; 7 nucleotides agree with TRDD3. Germline assignment: CDR1 GEAIGNYY and CDR2 EKD. The length of the CDR3 is 17 residues. Unmatched junction bases numbered 11, after V lost 2 bases and J lost 0 bases. In DNA form, the CDR3 reads TGTGCCTGTGACAGTCTGGGGGCTCGTAAGTACACCGATAAACTCATCTTT. As protein: CACDSLGARKYTDKLIF.

A remark on this clone: A much larger clone sits a single nucleotide away, making a read error possible. Different DNA sequences within this sample yield the same CDR3. The CDR3 DNA is TGTGCCTGTGACAGCTTACTGTCAAACACGAACGACAACACCGATAAGCTCATCTTT. Translating it yields CACDSLLSNTNDNTDKLIF. The chain uses TRDV2 and TRDJ1; D not resolved. The V gene's germline CDR1 is GEAIGNYY and CDR2 EKD. The CDR3 covers 19 residues.

The chain has TRDV1 and TRDJ1; the match to TRDD3 covers 10 bases. V gave up 0 bases and J gave up 4 bases; unmatched junction bases: 8. From germline, CDR1 is TSWWSYY and CDR2 QGS. The length of the CDR3 is 17 residues. CDR3 region: CALGELRLGDRNDKLIF. CDR3 DNA: TGTGCTCTTGGGGAACTAAGGCTGGGGGATAGGAACGATAAACTCATCTTT.

For this clone: A clone one base away is much larger, so this may be a read error. The rearrangement uses TRDV2 and TRDJ1; TRDD3 matches 10 bases. The CDR3 is made up of 21 amino acids. Germline CDR1 reads GEAIGNYY; CDR2 reads EKD. The CDR3 DNA follows: TGTGCCTGTGACACCGTACGACTGGGGGATTTCTCCAGTAAGTACACCGCTAAACTCATCTTT. Translation: CACDTVRLGDFSSKYTAKLIF.

The table lists this clone with a few counts. This may arise from a read error, as a much more abundant clone is one base away. In the same sample, other DNA sequences code for this CDR3. This rearrangement joins TRDV2 to TRDJ1, with D perhaps matching TRDD3 (6 bases). This CDR3 spans 16 amino acids. Germline-derived CDR1 and CDR2 are GEAIGNYY and EKD. Trimming removed 0 bases at V and 5 bases at J, with 18 bases between. The CDR3 region is CACDTLPARLGDKLIF. The CDR3 nucleotides read TGTGCCTGTGACACCCTTCCAGCGCGACTGGGAGATAAACTCATCTTT.

As regards this clone: This likely stems from a read error, as it lies one base from a far larger clone. The V and J genes are TRDV2 and TRDJ1; D gene unclear. CDR1 and CDR2 from the germline V gene are GEAIGNYY and EKD. V was clipped by 0 bases and J by 4 bases, with 23 bases between them. The CDR3 runs to 18 residues. CDR3 bases: TGTGCCTGTGACACCGTACAAGGGACCCAAACTACGGACGATAAACTCATCTTT. Its translation: CACDTVQGTQTTDDKLIF.

This clone is categorized as medium-sized (0.01 to 0.1%). The chain joins TRDV2 to TRDJ1, with TRDD3 matching 13 bases. The CDR3 has 19 residues. J gave up 5 bases and V 1 base, and 15 bases lay outside the gene matches. The germline gives CDR1 GEAIGNYY, CDR2 EKD. The CDR3 nucleotides are TGTGCCTGTGACACGGTTCAGCTTTCGCTACTGGGGGATACGGATAAACTCATCTTT. It is translated as CACDTVQLSLLGDTDKLIF.

By frequency in the sample, this clone is medium-sized (0.01 to 0.1%). Other nucleotide sequences in the sample specify the same CDR3. The chain employs TRDV2 and TRDJ1; TRDD3 matches at 7 bases. This CDR3 contains 15 residues. Germline values: CDR1 GEAIGNYY, CDR2 EKD. The ends lost 2 bases at V and 3 bases at J; junction bases unmatched: 8. For the CDR3, the DNA is TGTGCCTGTGACATATGGGGGAAGTCTCCCGATAAACTCATCTTT. This translates into CACDIWGKSPDKLIF.

A note on this clone: The likely explanation is a read error, given a far larger clone one base away. The V and J genes are TRDV2 and TRDJ3; a weak D match, TRDD3 (6 bases). There are 18 residues in the CDR3. Germline V CDR1 and CDR2: GEAIGNYY, EKD. V was pared by 0 bases and J by 2 bases, with 13 bases between. DNA of the CDR3: TGTGCCTGTGACACCGGATCATGGGGGGCCTGGGACACCCGACAGATGTTTTTC. This sequence encodes CACDTGSWGAWDTRQMFF.

This clone is labeled as medium-sized. This chain joins TRDV2 and TRDJ1; 8 nucleotides match TRDD3. The junction had 10 bases not matched to a gene; V was cut back by 4 bases and J by 1 base. The CDR3 loop spans 16 amino acids. The germline gives CDR1 GEAIGNYY, CDR2 EKD. The CDR3: CACDPLTGGSTDKLIF. CDR3 nucleotide sequence: TGTGCCTGTGATCCTCTCACTGGGGGCTCCACCGATAAACTCATCTTT.

Details on this clone: This probably arose from a read error, given a far larger clone one base away. Other nucleotide sequences from this sample produce the same CDR3. The gene calls are TRDV2 and TRDJ3, with 7 bases aligning to TRDD3. The V gene's germline CDR1 is GEAIGNYY and CDR2 EKD. Unmatched junction bases numbered 8, after V lost 0 bases and J lost 1 base. This CDR3 region has 19 residues. The CDR3: CACDTAGGYASWDTRQMFF. The CDR3 region has the DNA TGTGCCTGTGACACCGCTGGGGGGTACGCGTCCTGGGACACCCGACAGATGTTTTTC.